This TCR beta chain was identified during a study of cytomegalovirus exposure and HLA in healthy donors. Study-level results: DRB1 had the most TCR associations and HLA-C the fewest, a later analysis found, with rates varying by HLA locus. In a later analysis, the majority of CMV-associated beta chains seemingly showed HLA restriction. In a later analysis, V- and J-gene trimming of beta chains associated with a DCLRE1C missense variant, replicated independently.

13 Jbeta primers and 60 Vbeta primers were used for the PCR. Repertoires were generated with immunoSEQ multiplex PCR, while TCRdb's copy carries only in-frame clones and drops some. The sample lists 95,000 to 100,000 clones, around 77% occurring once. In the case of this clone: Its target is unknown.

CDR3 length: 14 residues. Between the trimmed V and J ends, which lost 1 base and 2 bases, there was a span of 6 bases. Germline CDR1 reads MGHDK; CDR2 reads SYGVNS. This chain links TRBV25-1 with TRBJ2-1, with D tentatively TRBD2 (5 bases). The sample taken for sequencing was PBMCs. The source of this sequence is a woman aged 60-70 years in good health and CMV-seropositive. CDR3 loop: CASSESGTYNEQFF. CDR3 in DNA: TGTGCCAGCAGTGAATCGGGGACCTACAATGAGCAGTTCTTC.